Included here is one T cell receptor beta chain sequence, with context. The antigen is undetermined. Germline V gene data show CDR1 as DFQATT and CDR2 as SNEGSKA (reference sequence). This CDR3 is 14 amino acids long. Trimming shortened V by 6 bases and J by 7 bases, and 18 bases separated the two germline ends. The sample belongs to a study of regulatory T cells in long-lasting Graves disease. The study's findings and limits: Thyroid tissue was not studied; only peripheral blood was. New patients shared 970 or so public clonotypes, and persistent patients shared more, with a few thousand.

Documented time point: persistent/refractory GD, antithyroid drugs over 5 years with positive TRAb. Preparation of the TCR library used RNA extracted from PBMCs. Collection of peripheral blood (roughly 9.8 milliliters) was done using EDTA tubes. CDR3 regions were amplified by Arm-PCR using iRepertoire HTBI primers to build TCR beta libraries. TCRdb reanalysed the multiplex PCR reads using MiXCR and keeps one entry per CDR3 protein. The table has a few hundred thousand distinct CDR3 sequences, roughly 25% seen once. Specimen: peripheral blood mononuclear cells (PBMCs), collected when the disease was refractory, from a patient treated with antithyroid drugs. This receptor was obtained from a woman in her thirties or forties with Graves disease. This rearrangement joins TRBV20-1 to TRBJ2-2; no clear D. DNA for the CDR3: TGCAGTGCCTTCCCGCCGCTAGTCGTCGGGGAGCTGTTTTTT. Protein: CSAFPPLVVGELFF.